The following is a T cell receptor beta chain sequence with its context. Antigen specificity is unknown. This entry is derived from a study of human T cells and chemical hapten exposure. TCRdb recomputed calls from the RACE reads with MiXCR, one row per CDR3 protein. The sample holds some 65,000 distinct CDR3 sequences; roughly 6.6% are singletons and the top ten take 3% to 4%. The V gene's germline CDR1 is SGHVS and CDR2 FQNEAQ. With 0 bases removed from V and 5 bases from J, the gap between germline ends came to 3 bases. The CDR3 totals 12 residues. Time point: healthy volunteer bleed at 6 weeks. The template was total RNA from unfractionated whole blood. General observations from the study: With regard to DPC sensitization, TCRs above 1 in 1000 frequency did not change.

The J gene is TRBJ2-3, the V gene TRBV7-8; no reliable D call. The sequence came from a female donor in good health. Some clones in this sample may be carry-over from other donors' samples. Sequenced sample: whole blood. For the CDR3, the DNA is TGTGCCAGCAGCTTAGCGCTAGATACGCAGTATTTT. Protein sequence: CASSLALDTQYF.